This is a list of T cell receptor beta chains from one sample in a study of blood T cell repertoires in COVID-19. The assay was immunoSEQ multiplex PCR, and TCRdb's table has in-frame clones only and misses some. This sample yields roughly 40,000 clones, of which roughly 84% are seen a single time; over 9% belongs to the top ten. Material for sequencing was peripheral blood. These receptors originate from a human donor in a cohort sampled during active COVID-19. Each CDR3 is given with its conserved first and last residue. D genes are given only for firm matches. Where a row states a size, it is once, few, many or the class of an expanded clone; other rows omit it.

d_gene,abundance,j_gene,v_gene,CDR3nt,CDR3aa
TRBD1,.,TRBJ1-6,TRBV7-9,TGTGCCAGCAGCTTTGAGACAGGGGGATCACCCCTCCACTTT,CASSFETGGSPLHF
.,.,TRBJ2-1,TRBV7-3,TGTGCCAGCAGCCCGCGGACTGGCAACAATGAGCAGTTCTTC,CASSPRTGNNEQFF
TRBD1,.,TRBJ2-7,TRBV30,TGTGCCTGGGGGCTCTATACAGGGGTGGAAGAGCAGTACTTC,CAWGLYTGVEEQYF
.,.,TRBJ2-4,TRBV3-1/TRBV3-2,TGTGCCAGCAGCCGCGGTCTCTTAGTGGACATTCAGTACTTC,CASSRGLLVDIQYF
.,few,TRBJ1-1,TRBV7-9,TGTGCCAGCACCCCCCGGGGGACCGGGATCGGCAACACTGAAGCTTTCTTT,CASTPRGTGIGNTEAFF
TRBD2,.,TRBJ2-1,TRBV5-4,TGTGCCAGCAGCTCCAGGACTAGCGGGGGGACTTCCAATGAGCAGTTCTTC,CASSSRTSGGTSNEQFF
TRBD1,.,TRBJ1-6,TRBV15,TGTGCCACCAGCACAAGGACAGGGAATAATTCACCCCTCCACTTT,CATSTRTGNNSPLHF
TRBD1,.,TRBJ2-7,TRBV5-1,TGCGCCAGCAGTCGGGACAGGAGCTCCTACGAGCAGTACTTC,CASSRDRSSYEQYF
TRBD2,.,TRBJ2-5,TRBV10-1,TGCGCCAGCAGCCCCGGGACTAGCGGGGGAATCCAAGAGACCCAGTACTTC,CASSPGTSGGIQETQYF
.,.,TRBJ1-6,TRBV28,TGTGCCAGCAAAGACCCCGGGCGGGATTCACCCCTCCACTTT,CASKDPGRDSPLHF
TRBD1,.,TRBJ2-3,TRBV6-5,TGTGCCAGCAGTCATCGGACAGGGACAGATACGCAGTATTTT,CASSHRTGTDTQYF
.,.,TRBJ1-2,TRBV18,TGTGCCAGCTCACCCCGCGGGGGGGAGAGCAACTATGGCTACACCTTC,CASSPRGGESNYGYTF
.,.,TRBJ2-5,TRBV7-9,TGTGCCAGCAGCTTTCGGACAGGGAGGGGGCAAGAGACCCAGTACTTC,CASSFRTGRGQETQYF
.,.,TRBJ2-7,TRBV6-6,TGTGCCAGCAGCAGAGGGATCTCCTACGAGCAGTACTTC,CASSRGISYEQYF
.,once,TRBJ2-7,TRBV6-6,TGTGCCAGCAGTTGGGGAGGAGAGGGCGAGCAGTACTTC,CASSWGGEGEQYF
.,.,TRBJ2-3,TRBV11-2,TGTGCCAGCAGCCCTAGGACTTACACAGATACGCAGTATTTT,CASSPRTYTDTQYF
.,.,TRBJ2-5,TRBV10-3,TGTGCCATCAGTGGTCGGGCGGGGCCTTCGGGAGAGACCCAGTACTTC,CAISGRAGPSGETQYF
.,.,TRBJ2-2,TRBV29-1,TGCAGCGTTGACAGCTGGGGGGGGACAGGAGGCACCGGGGAGCTGTTTTTT,CSVDSWGGTGGTGELFF
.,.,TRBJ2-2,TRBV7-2,TGTGCCAGCAGCTTAGGCGGGGTTAACACCGGGGAGCTGTTTTTT,CASSLGGVNTGELFF
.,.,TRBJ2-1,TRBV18,TGTGCCAGCTCACCAGTGGGAGCAAACTACAATGAGCAGTTCTTC,CASSPVGANYNEQFF
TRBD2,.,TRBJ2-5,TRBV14,TGTGCCAGCAGCCCCCTTCGCGGGGGAGGCCAAGAGACCCAGTACTTC,CASSPLRGGGQETQYF
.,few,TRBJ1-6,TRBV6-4,TGTGCCAGCACAGAAGGGAGCTCCTATAATTCACCCCTCCACTTT,CASTEGSSYNSPLHF
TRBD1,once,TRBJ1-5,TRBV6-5,TGTGCCAGCAGTAGAGGGACAGGGGGTGGGCAGCCCCAGCATTTT,CASSRGTGGGQPQHF
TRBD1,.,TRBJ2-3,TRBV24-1,TGTGCCACCAGTGAGGGTCTCGGACAGGGGTTCGCAGATACGCAGTATTTT,CATSEGLGQGFADTQYF
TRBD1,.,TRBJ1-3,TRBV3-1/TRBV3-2,TGTGCCAGCAGCCAAGAAGGGACAGCGGGAAACACCATATATTTT,CASSQEGTAGNTIYF
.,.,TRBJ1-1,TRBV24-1,TGTGCCACCAGTGGTGGAGGGGACACTGAAGCTTTCTTT,CATSGGGDTEAFF
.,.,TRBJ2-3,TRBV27,TGTGCCAGCAGCCCGGGACTCCTCACAGATACGCAGTATTTT,CASSPGLLTDTQYF
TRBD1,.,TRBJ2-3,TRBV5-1,TGCGCCAGCACGACAGGGTCAGGCACAGATACGCAGTATTTT,CASTTGSGTDTQYF
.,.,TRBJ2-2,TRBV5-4,TGTGCCAGCAGCTCAGGCAGTAAGACCGGGGAGCTGTTTTTT,CASSSGSKTGELFF
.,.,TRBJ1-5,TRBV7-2,TGTGCCAGCAGCTCAGCTCGGGGTCAGCCCCAGCATTTT,CASSSARGQPQHF
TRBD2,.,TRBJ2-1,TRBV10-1,TGCGCCAGCAGTGGGGGACTAGCGGGGACCTACAATGAGCAGTTCTTC,CASSGGLAGTYNEQFF
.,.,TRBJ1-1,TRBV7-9,TGTGCCAGCAGCTTAGACATGAACACTGAAGCTTTCTTT,CASSLDMNTEAFF
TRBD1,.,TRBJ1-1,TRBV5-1,TGCGCCAGCAGCTCAACAGGGGTTAGGACTGAAGCTTTCTTT,CASSSTGVRTEAFF
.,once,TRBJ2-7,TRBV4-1,TGCGCCAGCAGCCATGTCGGGGTCTACGAGCAGTACTTC,CASSHVGVYEQYF
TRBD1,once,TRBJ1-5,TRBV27,TGTGCCAGCAGTTTAGTGGGGACAGGGAATCAGCCCCAGCATTTT,CASSLVGTGNQPQHF
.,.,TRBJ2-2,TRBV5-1,TGCGCCAGCAGCTTGATGGGTGACAGTACCGGGGAGCTGTTTTTT,CASSLMGDSTGELFF
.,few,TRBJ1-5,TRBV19,TGTGCCAGTAGTCAGGATAATAGCAATCAGCCCCAGCATTTT,CASSQDNSNQPQHF
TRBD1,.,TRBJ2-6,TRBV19,TGTGCCAGCAGACAGGGGGGTTCCTTTGGGGCCAACGTCCTGACTTTC,CASRQGGSFGANVLTF
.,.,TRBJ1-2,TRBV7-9,TGTGCCAGCAGCTTAGTTTGGGACTTGGACTATGGCTACACCTTC,CASSLVWDLDYGYTF
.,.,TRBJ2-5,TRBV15,TGTGCCACCAGCAGAGAGAGGCGTACCGGCACCCAGTACTTC,CATSRERRTGTQYF
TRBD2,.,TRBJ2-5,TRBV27,TGTGCCAGCGGTCAACGCTCGTATAAAGCGGGGGGCGGGGGAGAGACCCAGTACTTC,CASGQRSYKAGGGGETQYF
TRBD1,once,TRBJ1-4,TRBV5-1,TGCGCCAGCAGCTTACAGGGGGCAACTAATGAAAAACTGTTTTTT,CASSLQGATNEKLFF
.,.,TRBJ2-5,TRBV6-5,TGTGCCAGCAGTCCCCGGGACTCTACCCAGTACTTC,CASSPRDSTQYF
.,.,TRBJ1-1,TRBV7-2,TGTGCCAGCAGCTTATTCAGGGAGAACACTGAAGCTTTCTTT,CASSLFRENTEAFF